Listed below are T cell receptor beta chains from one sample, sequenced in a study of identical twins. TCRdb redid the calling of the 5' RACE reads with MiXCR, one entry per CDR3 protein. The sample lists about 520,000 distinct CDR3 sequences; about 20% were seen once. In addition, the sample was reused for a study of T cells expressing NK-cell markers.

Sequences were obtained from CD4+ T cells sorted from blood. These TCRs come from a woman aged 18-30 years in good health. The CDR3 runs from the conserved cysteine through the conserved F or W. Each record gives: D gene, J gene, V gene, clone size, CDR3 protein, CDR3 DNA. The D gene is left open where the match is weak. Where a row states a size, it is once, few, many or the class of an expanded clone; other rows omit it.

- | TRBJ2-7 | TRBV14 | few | CASSRPLLPAHF | TGTGCCAGCAGCCGTCCTTTATTGCCCGCTCACTTC
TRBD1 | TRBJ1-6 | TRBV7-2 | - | CASSNYRGPNSPLHF | TGTGCCAGCAGCAATTACAGGGGCCCCAATTCACCCCTCCACTTT
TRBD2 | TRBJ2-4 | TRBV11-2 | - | CASSFTRLAEKNIQYF | TGTGCCAGCAGCTTTACCCGACTAGCGGAAAAAAACATTCAGTACTTC
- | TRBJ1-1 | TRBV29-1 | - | CSVAYLNTEAFF | TGCAGCGTTGCCTACCTCAACACTGAAGCTTTCTTT
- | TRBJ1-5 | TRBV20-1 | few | CSARQGHQPQHF | TGCAGTGCTAGACAGGGCCATCAGCCCCAGCATTTT
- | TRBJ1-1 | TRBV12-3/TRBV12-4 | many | CASSGMKGTEAFF | TGTGCCAGCAGTGGGATGAAGGGCACTGAAGCTTTCTTT
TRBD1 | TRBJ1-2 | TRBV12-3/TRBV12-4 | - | CASTQGDSGYGYTF | TGTGCCAGCACCCAAGGGGACAGCGGCTATGGCTACACCTTC
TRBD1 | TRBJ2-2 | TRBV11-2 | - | CASRVDRGTGELFF | TGTGCCAGCAGGGTGGACAGGGGCACCGGGGAGCTGTTTTTT
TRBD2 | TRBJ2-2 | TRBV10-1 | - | CATAGLARDSTGELFF | TGCGCCACCGCGGGACTAGCACGAGATAGCACCGGGGAGCTGTTTTTT
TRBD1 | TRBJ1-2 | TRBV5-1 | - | CASFTGQGARRGYTF | TGCGCCAGCTTCACAGGACAGGGGGCGCGTCGGGGCTACACCTTC
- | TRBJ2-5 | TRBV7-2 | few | CASSSLGGFQETQYF | TGTGCCAGCAGCTCCCTGGGTGGTTTCCAAGAGACCCAGTACTTC
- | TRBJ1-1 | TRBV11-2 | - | CASSLSLGSTEAFF | TGTGCCAGCAGCTTAAGCCTGGGATCAACTGAAGCTTTCTTT
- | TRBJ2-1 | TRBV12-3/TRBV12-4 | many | CASSSGLGLHNEQFF | TGTGCCAGCAGTTCGGGACTGGGGCTACACAATGAGCAGTTCTTC
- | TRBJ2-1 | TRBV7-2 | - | CASSSQRYNEQFF | TGTGCCAGCAGCTCACAGAGATACAATGAGCAGTTCTTC
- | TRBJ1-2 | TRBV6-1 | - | CASTGDNKRYGYTF | TGTGCCAGCACCGGCGATAACAAACGCTATGGCTACACCTTC
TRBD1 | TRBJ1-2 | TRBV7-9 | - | CASSLLQGTYGYTF | TGTGCCAGCAGCTTGCTACAGGGGACCTATGGCTACACCTTC
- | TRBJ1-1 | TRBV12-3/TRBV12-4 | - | CASTNRRWNTEAFF | TGTGCCAGCACCAACCGGCGATGGAACACTGAAGCTTTCTTT
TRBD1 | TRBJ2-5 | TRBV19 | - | CASSSQGAGWETQYF | TGTGCCAGTAGTTCACAGGGGGCTGGATGGGAGACCCAGTACTTC
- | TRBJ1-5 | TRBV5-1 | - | CASSLAPQGGNQPQHF | TGCGCCAGCAGCTTGGCCCCACAGGGCGGCAATCAGCCCCAGCATTTT
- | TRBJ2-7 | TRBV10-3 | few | CAISEFTSGGQYF | TGTGCCATCAGTGAGTTTACTTCCGGGGGGCAGTACTTC
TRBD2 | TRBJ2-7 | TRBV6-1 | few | CASSASSGSYEQYF | TGTGCCAGCAGTGCCTCTAGCGGGAGTTACGAGCAGTACTTC
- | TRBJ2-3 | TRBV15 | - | CATREKTHTDTQYF | TGTGCCACACGCGAAAAGACCCACACAGATACGCAGTATTTT
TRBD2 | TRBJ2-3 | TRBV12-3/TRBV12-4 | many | CASSLLLADTDTQYF | TGTGCCAGCAGTTTACTCCTAGCGGACACAGATACGCAGTATTTT
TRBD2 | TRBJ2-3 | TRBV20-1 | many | CSAFSLAGAGDTQYF | TGCAGTGCTTTCTCACTAGCGGGAGCGGGGGATACGCAGTATTTT
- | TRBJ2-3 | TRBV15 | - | CATGAQPTDTQYF | TGTGCCACCGGGGCCCAGCCGACAGATACGCAGTATTTT
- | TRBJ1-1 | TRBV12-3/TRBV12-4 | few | CASSWSRVTEAFF | TGTGCCAGCAGTTGGTCTAGAGTCACTGAAGCTTTCTTT
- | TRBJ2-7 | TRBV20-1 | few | CSAVQGQRGYEQYF | TGCAGTGCGGTACAGGGCCAAAGGGGCTACGAGCAGTACTTC
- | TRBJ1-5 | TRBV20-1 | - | CSARARGPQHF | TGCAGTGCTAGAGCCCGGGGTCCCCAGCATTTT
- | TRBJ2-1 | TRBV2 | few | CASSELTNEQFF | TGTGCCAGCAGTGAGCTGACCAATGAGCAGTTCTTC
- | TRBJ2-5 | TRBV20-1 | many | CSASGQETQYF | TGCAGTGCTAGTGGCCAAGAGACCCAGTACTTC
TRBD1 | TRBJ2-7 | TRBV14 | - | CASRTGVYEQYF | TGTGCCAGCCGGACAGGGGTCTACGAGCAGTACTTC
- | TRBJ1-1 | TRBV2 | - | CATLGSPGDTEAFF | TGTGCCACCCTGGGCTCCCCTGGGGACACTGAAGCTTTCTTT
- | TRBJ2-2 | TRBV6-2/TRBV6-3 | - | CASIQLEGANTGELFF | TGTGCCAGCATTCAATTGGAGGGAGCGAACACCGGGGAGCTGTTTTTT
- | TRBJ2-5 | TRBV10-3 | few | CAISGLGRETQYF | TGTGCCATCAGTGGTTTGGGCCGGGAGACCCAGTACTTC
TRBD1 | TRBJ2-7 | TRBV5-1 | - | CASSYNRGPYEQYF | TGCGCCAGCAGTTACAACAGGGGACCCTACGAGCAGTACTTC
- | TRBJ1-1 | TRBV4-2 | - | CASSQVTGLNTEAFF | TGTGCCAGCAGCCAAGTTACGGGGTTGAACACTGAAGCTTTCTTT
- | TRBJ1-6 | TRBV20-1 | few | CSARAQLDGHDSPLHF | TGCAGTGCTAGAGCCCAACTAGACGGGCATGATTCACCCCTCCACTTT
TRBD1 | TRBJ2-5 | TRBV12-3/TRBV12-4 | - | CASSPRFTGEQETQYF | TGTGCCAGCAGCCCCCGATTTACAGGGGAACAGGAGACCCAGTACTTC
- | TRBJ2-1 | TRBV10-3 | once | CAITRAPGDEQFF | TGTGCCATCACTAGGGCCCCCGGGGATGAGCAGTTCTTC
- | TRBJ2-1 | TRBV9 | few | CASSVTVYNEQFF | TGTGCCAGCAGCGTAACGGTGTACAATGAGCAGTTCTTC